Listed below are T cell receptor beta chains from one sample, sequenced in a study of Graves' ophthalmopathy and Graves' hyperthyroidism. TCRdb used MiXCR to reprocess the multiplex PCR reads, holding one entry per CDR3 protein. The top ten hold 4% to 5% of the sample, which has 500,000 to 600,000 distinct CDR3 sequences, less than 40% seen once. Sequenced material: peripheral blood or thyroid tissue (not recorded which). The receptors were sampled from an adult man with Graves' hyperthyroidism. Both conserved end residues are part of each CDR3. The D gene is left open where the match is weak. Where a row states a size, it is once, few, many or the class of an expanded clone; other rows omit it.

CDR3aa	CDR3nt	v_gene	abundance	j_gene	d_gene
CASMRGQGQNQPQHF	TGTGCCAGCATGAGGGGACAGGGCCAAAATCAGCCCCAGCATTTT	TRBV6-1	-	TRBJ1-5	TRBD1
CASSRLAGGYTF	TGTGCCAGCAGTCGTTTAGCGGGGGGCTACACCTTC	TRBV2	-	TRBJ1-2	-
CASSQAERVNTEAFF	TGTGCCAGCAGCCAAGCCGAAAGGGTGAACACTGAAGCTTTCTTT	TRBV2	-	TRBJ1-1	-
CASSFNSSQETQYF	TGTGCCAGCAGTTTTAACAGTTCACAAGAGACCCAGTACTTC	TRBV12-3/TRBV12-4	many	TRBJ2-5	-
CASSIQNYQTGQYF	TGTGCCAGCAGTATTCAAAATTACCAGACAGGGCAGTACTTC	TRBV10-3	-	TRBJ2-7	-
CASSQRQGMVETQYF	TGTGCCAGCAGCCAAAGACAGGGGATGGTAGAGACCCAGTACTTC	TRBV7-6	many	TRBJ2-5	TRBD1
CASSLEVVQATEAFF	TGCGCCAGCAGCTTGGAGGTAGTACAGGCCACTGAAGCTTTCTTT	TRBV5-1	many	TRBJ1-1	-
CSARVIGGEDEQYF	TGCAGTGCTAGAGTCATCGGAGGGGAGGACGAGCAGTACTTC	TRBV20-1	-	TRBJ2-7	-
CASAIGDTQYF	TGTGCCAGCGCGATCGGCGATACGCAGTATTTT	TRBV13	few	TRBJ2-3	-
CSVVFFVNTEAFF	TGCAGCGTTGTCTTCTTCGTGAACACTGAAGCTTTCTTT	TRBV29-1	many	TRBJ1-1	-
CASSLSSGSLLTGELFF	TGTGCCAGCAGCTTAAGTTCGGGCAGCCTCCTCACCGGGGAGCTGTTTTTT	TRBV7-8	many	TRBJ2-2	-
CASRAFSNQPQHF	TGTGCCAGCAGGGCATTTAGCAATCAGCCCCAGCATTTT	TRBV2	-	TRBJ1-5	-
CASSQVGETQYF	TGTGCCAGCAGCCAGGTTGGAGAGACCCAGTACTTC	TRBV3-1	many	TRBJ2-5	-
CSARDSSGRGPNPDTQYF	TGCAGTGCTAGAGATTCTAGCGGGAGGGGCCCAAATCCAGATACGCAGTATTTT	TRBV20-1	-	TRBJ2-3	TRBD2
CSVLGQGTYEQYF	TGCAGCGTCCTAGGACAGGGGACCTACGAGCAGTACTTC	TRBV29-1	-	TRBJ2-7	TRBD1
CASSQDSQLSGRAPETQYF	TGTGCCAGCAGCCAAGATTCCCAACTGAGCGGGAGGGCCCCAGAGACCCAGTACTTC	TRBV7-2	-	TRBJ2-5	TRBD2
CASSRIPGVTEAFF	TGTGCCAGTAGTCGCATCCCAGGGGTGACTGAAGCTTTCTTT	TRBV19	-	TRBJ1-1	-
CASSYRGLEIQPQHF	TGTGCCAGCAGCTACAGGGGTTTAGAAATTCAGCCCCAGCATTTT	TRBV7-9	-	TRBJ1-5	TRBD1
CASSPTGQGDGYTIYF	TGTGCCAGCAGCCCAACCGGACAGGGTGACGGCTACACCATATATTTT	TRBV7-9	-	TRBJ1-3	TRBD1
CSVDSGASSYEQCF	TGCAGCGTTGACTCGGGGGCGAGCTCCTACGAGCAGTGCTTC	TRBV29-1	-	TRBJ2-7	-
CASGIAASSYNSPLHF	TGTGCCAGCGGAATAGCGGCGAGCTCCTACAATTCACCCCTCCACTTT	TRBV9	-	TRBJ1-6	-
CSARDPSGSPTGELFF	TGCAGTGCTAGAGATCCTAGCGGGAGCCCGACCGGGGAGCTGTTTTTT	TRBV20-1	few	TRBJ2-2	TRBD2
CASSRGTGGGGYTF	TGTGCCAGCAGCCGAGGGACAGGGGGAGGGGGCTACACCTTC	TRBV6-5	-	TRBJ1-2	TRBD1
CASRPGRNYGYTF	TGTGCCAGCAGGCCCGGAAGGAACTATGGCTACACCTTC	TRBV27	many	TRBJ1-2	-
CASSQVSANYGYAF	TGTGCCAGCAGCCAAGTGTCAGCTAACTATGGCTACGCCTTC	TRBV5-4	-	TRBJ1-2	-
CASSYDGRGHSPLHF	TGTGCCAGCAGTTACGATGGGCGGGGCCATTCACCCCTCCACTTT	TRBV7-8	many	TRBJ1-6	-
CASQPRANRGNTEAFF	TGTGCCAGCCAGCCGCGGGCAAACAGGGGGAACACTGAAGCTTTCTTT	TRBV6-5	-	TRBJ1-1	TRBD1
CASGTSGTGANVLTF	TGTGCCAGCGGGACTAGCGGGACTGGGGCCAACGTCCTGACTTTC	TRBV9	-	TRBJ2-6	TRBD2
CASSFRDRGGNQPQHF	TGTGCCAGCAGCTTCCGGGACAGGGGCGGCAATCAGCCCCAGCATTTT	TRBV7-9	-	TRBJ1-5	TRBD1
CASSVPRHRGPYEQYF	TGTGCCAGCAGCGTACCCCGGCATAGGGGGCCCTACGAGCAGTACTTC	TRBV9	-	TRBJ2-7	TRBD1
CASSISAGELFF	TGTGCCAGTAGTATCAGCGCCGGGGAGCTGTTTTTT	TRBV19	many	TRBJ2-2	-
CASSRQGAYYGYTF	TGTGCCAGCAGTCGACAGGGGGCTTACTATGGCTACACCTTC	TRBV2	-	TRBJ1-2	TRBD1
CATSPSDTGWARKLFF	TGTGCCACCAGCCCGTCGGACACCGGGTGGGCACGGAAACTGTTTTTT	TRBV15	many	TRBJ1-4	-
CATSARAGLAAGTQYF	TGTGCCACCAGCGCCCGAGCCGGACTAGCGGCTGGGACCCAGTACTTC	TRBV15	-	TRBJ2-5	TRBD2
CASSNWVRANYGYTF	TGTGCCAGCAGTAACTGGGTCAGAGCTAACTATGGCTACACCTTC	TRBV7-9	many	TRBJ1-2	-
CASTLGQGWTGELFF	TGTGCCAGCACCTTGGGACAGGGTTGGACCGGGGAGCTGTTTTTT	TRBV12-3/TRBV12-4	many	TRBJ2-2	TRBD1